This T cell receptor (beta chain) derives from a study of cytomegalovirus exposure and HLA in healthy donors. General study results and limits: The authors later found HLA-associated TCR beta chains more clonally expanded than equally common others. Sequencing likely produced, as an artifact, a cluster of highly shared sequence variants.

For this clone: No antigen is known for it.

Trimming pared 2 bases from V and 2 bases from J, leaving 6 bases between. CDR1 and CDR2 from the germline V gene are SEHNR and FQNEAQ (reference sequence). This CDR3 has 14 amino acids. The PCR had 60 Vbeta and 13 Jbeta primers. Some clones are missing from TCRdb's copy, which holds only in-frame ones; the method was immunoSEQ multiplex PCR. The profile shows 210,000 or so clones, approximately 81% of them singletons. The source of this sequence is a girl aged 2 to 10 in good health and CMV-seronegative. Sample: PBMCs. V usage is TRBV7-9 and J usage is TRBJ2-2; no clear D. This chain's CDR3 is CASSLMGNTGELFF. Here the CDR3 DNA reads TGTGCCAGCAGCTTAATGGGCAACACCGGGGAGCTGTTTTTT.